Described below is a single TCR beta chain sequence and its context. Its specificity is unknown. This sample is part of a study of cytomegalovirus exposure and HLA in healthy donors. The study, taken as a whole, reports: For cytomegalovirus status, the classifier reportedly gave diagnoses with high specificity and sensitivity. Common viral pathogens were later found to be apparently linked to several of the most significant clusters. Later analysis indicated greater clonal expansion among HLA-associated TCR beta chains than among equally common other chains.

Primers included in the PCR were 60 Vbeta and 13 Jbeta primers. Assay used: immunoSEQ multiplex PCR; TCRdb lists only in-frame clones, some missing. The clone table shows around 140,000 clones, with the ten largest holding 2.2%. Sequencing input: PBMCs. The origin of this receptor is a young woman in good health and CMV-seronegative.

This CDR3 is CASSLGQETYEQYF. As DNA, the CDR3 is TGCGCCAGCAGCTTGGGACAGGAAACCTACGAGCAGTACTTC. This sequence joins TRBV5-1 and TRBJ2-7; possibly TRBD1 for D (6 bases). V lost 0 bases and J 2 bases, leaving 9 bases between the germline ends. The CDR3 totals 14 residues. Germline-derived CDR1 and CDR2 are SGHRS and YFSETQ.